Listed below are T cell receptor beta chains from one sample, sequenced in a study of cytomegalovirus exposure and HLA in healthy donors. TCRdb keeps only in-frame clones here, not all; method: immunoSEQ multiplex PCR. This table holds about 110,000 clones, 65% to 90% found once. Source material: PBMCs. Source of these receptors: a man aged 50-59 years in good health and CMV-seronegative. The CDR3 runs from the conserved cysteine through the conserved F or W. Fields, in order: CDR3 protein, CDR3 DNA, D gene, V gene, clone size, J gene. The D gene is left open where the match is weak. The listing skips clone size in some rows; elsewhere it reads once, few, many or a size class.

CDR3: CASGLRLTSTDTQYF; DNA: TGTGCTAGTGGTTTACGACTAACCTCGACAGATACGCAGTATTTT; D: NA; V: TRBV12-5; size: NA; J: TRBJ2-3
CDR3: CASSLDRIYTDRAFF; DNA: TGTGCCAGCAGCTTGGACAGGATCTACACTGATAGGGCTTTCTTT; D: NA; V: TRBV5-4; size: once; J: TRBJ1-1
CDR3: CASSPGGTYEQYF; DNA: TGCGCCAGCAGCCCCGGGGGTACCTACGAGCAGTACTTC; D: NA; V: TRBV4-1; size: NA; J: TRBJ2-7
CDR3: CASNGQGTSNQPQHF; DNA: TGTGCCAGTAATGGTCAGGGGACGAGCAATCAGCCCCAGCATTTT; D: NA; V: TRBV19; size: NA; J: TRBJ1-5
CDR3: CASSLGQERTSPLHF; DNA: TGCGCCAGCAGCTTGGGACAGGAAAGGACTTCACCCCTCCACTTT; D: NA; V: TRBV5-1; size: NA; J: TRBJ1-6
CDR3: CATAEGESYSGNTIYF; DNA: TGCGCCACCGCCGAGGGTGAGTCTTACTCTGGAAACACCATATATTTT; D: NA; V: TRBV10-1; size: NA; J: TRBJ1-3
CDR3: CASSESTGPGEQFF; DNA: TGCGCCAGCAGCGAGTCGACAGGGCCCGGTGAGCAGTTCTTC; D: TRBD1; V: TRBV5-1; size: NA; J: TRBJ2-1
CDR3: CASSEGGTGVSSNQPQHF; DNA: TGTGCCAGCAGTGAGGGGGGGACAGGGGTGTCGAGCAATCAGCCCCAGCATTTT; D: TRBD1; V: TRBV25-1; size: NA; J: TRBJ1-5
CDR3: CASSALAQGNGYTF; DNA: TGTGCCAGCAGCGCCCTTGCACAGGGGAACGGCTACACCTTC; D: TRBD1; V: TRBV6-1; size: NA; J: TRBJ1-2
CDR3: CAWSQSGYGYTF; DNA: TGTGCCTGGAGTCAGTCAGGGTATGGCTACACCTTC; D: NA; V: TRBV30; size: NA; J: TRBJ1-2
CDR3: CASSLGLLYGYTF; DNA: TGTGCCAGCAGCTTGGGACTGTTATATGGCTACACCTTC; D: NA; V: TRBV11-2; size: once; J: TRBJ1-2
CDR3: CASTRQGVGKLFF; DNA: TGTGCCAGCACCCGACAGGGAGTTGGTAAACTGTTTTTT; D: TRBD1; V: TRBV6-5; size: NA; J: TRBJ1-4
CDR3: CASSVGAQGGQETQYF; DNA: TGTGCCAGCAGCGTAGGAGCGCAGGGTGGGCAAGAGACCCAGTACTTC; D: NA; V: TRBV9; size: NA; J: TRBJ2-5
CDR3: CASSPTSGGYEQYF; DNA: TGCGCCAGCAGCCCCACTAGCGGGGGCTACGAGCAGTACTTC; D: TRBD2; V: TRBV5-1; size: NA; J: TRBJ2-7
CDR3: CASSLAGTGFGTEAFF; DNA: TGCGCCAGCAGCTTGGCTGGGACAGGGTTTGGCACTGAAGCTTTCTTT; D: TRBD1; V: TRBV5-1; size: few; J: TRBJ1-1
CDR3: CASSSSGGVADTQYF; DNA: TGTGCCAGCAGCTCCTCCGGGGGGGTGGCAGATACGCAGTATTTT; D: TRBD2; V: TRBV7-9; size: NA; J: TRBJ2-3
CDR3: CASSQFPASGQGRRGYTF; DNA: TGCGCCAGCAGCCAATTCCCCGCATCCGGACAGGGACGACGTGGCTACACCTTC; D: TRBD1; V: TRBV4-1; size: NA; J: TRBJ1-2
CDR3: CASCQAGGTDTQYF; DNA: TGTGCCAGCTGCCAAGCGGGTGGCACAGATACGCAGTATTTT; D: NA; V: TRBV6-5; size: NA; J: TRBJ2-3
CDR3: CASSRSGGGTTGELFF; DNA: TGCGCCAGCAGCCGGTCGGGGGGGGGCACGACCGGGGAGCTGTTTTTT; D: TRBD2; V: TRBV4-3; size: NA; J: TRBJ2-2
CDR3: CASSQELLAGDGGELFF; DNA: TGTGCCAGCAGCCAAGAGTTACTAGCGGGGGATGGCGGGGAGCTGTTTTTT; D: TRBD2; V: TRBV4-2; size: NA; J: TRBJ2-2
CDR3: CASLLGQMNTEAFF; DNA: TGTGCCAGCCTTCTCGGACAGATGAACACTGAAGCTTTCTTT; D: NA; V: TRBV2; size: NA; J: TRBJ1-1
CDR3: CASRGTVTNYGYTF; DNA: TGTGCCAGCAGGGGGACAGTGACGAACTATGGCTACACCTTC; D: TRBD1; V: TRBV6-6; size: few; J: TRBJ1-2
CDR3: CASSPGRTGLLGETQYF; DNA: TGTGCCAGCAGTCCAGGGAGGACGGGACTCCTTGGGGAGACCCAGTACTTC; D: NA; V: TRBV9; size: NA; J: TRBJ2-5
CDR3: CAWSGLAKRGSYEQYF; DNA: TGTGCCTGGAGTGGGTTGGCTAAACGGGGGTCCTACGAGCAGTACTTC; D: NA; V: TRBV30; size: NA; J: TRBJ2-7
CDR3: CASSLFQGHGQYF; DNA: TGTGCCAGCAGCTTGTTTCAGGGTCACGGGCAGTACTTC; D: NA; V: TRBV5-8; size: NA; J: TRBJ2-7
CDR3: CASTQGLGQPQHF; DNA: TGTGCCAGCACTCAGGGGTTAGGTCAGCCCCAGCATTTT; D: NA; V: TRBV6-1; size: NA; J: TRBJ1-5
CDR3: CASSLFLSSTDTQYF; DNA: TGTGCCAGCAGCTTATTCCTATCTAGCACAGATACGCAGTATTTT; D: NA; V: TRBV11-1; size: NA; J: TRBJ2-3
CDR3: CASSRQNSYHQPQHF; DNA: TGTGCCAGCAGCCGGCAGAACAGTTACCATCAGCCCCAGCATTTT; D: NA; V: TRBV7-8; size: NA; J: TRBJ1-5
CDR3: CASSDRLSTEAFF; DNA: TGTGCCAGCAGCGACAGGTTGAGCACTGAAGCTTTCTTT; D: NA; V: TRBV6-5; size: few; J: TRBJ1-1
CDR3: CASSSPGTGVSYEQYF; DNA: TGTGCCAGCAGCTCCCCCGGGACAGGAGTCAGCTACGAGCAGTACTTC; D: TRBD1; V: TRBV7-6; size: NA; J: TRBJ2-7
CDR3: CASSHPGQRQETQYF; DNA: TGTGCCAGCAGCCATCCGGGACAGCGCCAAGAGACCCAGTACTTC; D: TRBD1; V: TRBV4-2; size: NA; J: TRBJ2-5
CDR3: CASSEGGASNEKLFF; DNA: TGTGCCAGCAGTGAAGGTGGGGCCTCTAATGAAAAACTGTTTTTT; D: NA; V: TRBV6-1; size: NA; J: TRBJ1-4
CDR3: CASSRGTSEGNTIYF; DNA: TGTGCCAGCAGTAGAGGGACAAGTGAGGGAAACACCATATATTTT; D: NA; V: TRBV6-5; size: NA; J: TRBJ1-3
CDR3: CSVRGIHGYTF; DNA: TGCAGCGTTCGGGGGATCCATGGCTACACCTTC; D: NA; V: TRBV29-1; size: NA; J: TRBJ1-2
CDR3: CASSREGKAFF; DNA: TGTGCCAGCAGCCGTGAGGGAAAAGCTTTCTTT; D: NA; V: TRBV7-9; size: NA; J: TRBJ1-1
CDR3: CASSKTGGDGYTF; DNA: TGTGCCAGCAGCAAAACAGGGGGCGACGGCTACACCTTC; D: TRBD1; V: TRBV2; size: NA; J: TRBJ1-2
CDR3: CASSLATLTSGAQETQYF; DNA: TGTGCTAGCAGCTTAGCGACCCTGACTAGCGGGGCTCAAGAGACCCAGTACTTC; D: TRBD2; V: TRBV7-7; size: NA; J: TRBJ2-5
CDR3: CASSFPRVQDNEQFF; DNA: TGTGCCAGCAGCTTCCCCAGGGTGCAGGACAATGAGCAGTTCTTC; D: NA; V: TRBV5-8; size: NA; J: TRBJ2-1
CDR3: CASSPSGMNGYTF; DNA: TGCGCCAGCAGCCCCTCGGGGATGAATGGCTACACCTTC; D: NA; V: TRBV5-1; size: once; J: TRBJ1-2
CDR3: CASSLQGLQPQHF; DNA: TGCGCCAGCAGCCTCCAGGGTTTGCAGCCCCAGCATTTT; D: NA; V: TRBV5-1; size: NA; J: TRBJ1-5
CDR3: CASRGSGGFSYEQYF; DNA: TGTGCCAGCAGAGGGTCTGGGGGGTTCTCCTACGAGCAGTACTTC; D: NA; V: TRBV2; size: NA; J: TRBJ2-7
CDR3: CSVEDPAASYGYTF; DNA: TGCAGCGTTGAAGATCCCGCGGCATCCTATGGCTACACCTTC; D: NA; V: TRBV29-1; size: NA; J: TRBJ1-2
CDR3: CASSLGGGNTEAFF; DNA: TGCGCCAGCAGCTTGGGAGGAGGGAACACTGAAGCTTTCTTT; D: NA; V: TRBV5-1; size: NA; J: TRBJ1-1
CDR3: CASSPSGSTSGDTQYF; DNA: TGTGCCAGCTCGCCGTCCGGCAGTACCTCGGGAGATACGCAGTATTTT; D: NA; V: TRBV18; size: NA; J: TRBJ2-3
CDR3: CASSIYRGTGGDEQYF; DNA: TGTGCCAGCAGCATTTATCGTGGGACAGGGGGCGACGAGCAGTACTTC; D: TRBD1; V: TRBV27; size: NA; J: TRBJ2-7
CDR3: CASSAPTGSRGYTF; DNA: TGTGCCAGCAGCGCCCCGACAGGGTCAAGGGGCTACACCTTC; D: TRBD1; V: TRBV5-4; size: NA; J: TRBJ1-2
CDR3: CAINRGLRESGELFF; DNA: TGTGCCATTAATAGGGGGCTTCGGGAATCCGGGGAGCTGTTTTTT; D: TRBD1; V: TRBV30; size: NA; J: TRBJ2-2
CDR3: CASSLAGGNQETQYF; DNA: TGTGCCAGCAGCTTAGCGGGCGGGAACCAAGAGACCCAGTACTTC; D: NA; V: TRBV7-6; size: NA; J: TRBJ2-5
CDR3: CSVEDLAASGNTIYF; DNA: TGCAGCGTTGAAGATCTTGCGGCCAGTGGAAACACCATATATTTT; D: NA; V: TRBV29-1; size: NA; J: TRBJ1-3
CDR3: CAVREEGGLNSPLHF; DNA: TGTGCCGTTCGGGAGGAGGGGGGACTGAATTCACCCCTCCACTTT; D: NA; V: TRBV6-5; size: NA; J: TRBJ1-6
CDR3: CASSPIQGWVQETQYF; DNA: TGTGCCAGCTCACCTATACAGGGCTGGGTGCAAGAGACCCAGTACTTC; D: NA; V: TRBV18; size: NA; J: TRBJ2-5
CDR3: CATWRGGNQPQHF; DNA: TGTGCCACGTGGAGGGGTGGCAATCAGCCCCAGCATTTT; D: NA; V: TRBV6-5; size: NA; J: TRBJ1-5
CDR3: CASSLEQDTQYF; DNA: TGTGCCAGCAGCTTGGAGCAAGATACGCAGTATTTT; D: NA; V: TRBV5-4; size: NA; J: TRBJ2-3
CDR3: CASSADSFSNQPQHF; DNA: TGTGCCAGCAGCGCGGACAGCTTTAGCAATCAGCCCCAGCATTTT; D: NA; V: TRBV6-4; size: NA; J: TRBJ1-5
CDR3: CSVADSGGPNTGELFF; DNA: TGCAGCGTTGCAGATAGCGGGGGCCCTAACACCGGGGAGCTGTTTTTT; D: TRBD2; V: TRBV29-1; size: NA; J: TRBJ2-2